This T cell receptor (beta chain) emerged from a study of beta chain features in type 1 diabetes. Whole-study context: Healthy donors and patients had similar age, gender and cell yields. Regarding the study as a whole: The similarity of naive, central memory and Treg TCRB repertoires appeared greater among patients than among healthy donors. Possibly, sequencing cDNA over-represented cells that had high TCR expression levels.

The whole isolated RNA underwent reverse transcription, so sequencing captured expressed TCRB transcripts. Assay: immunoSEQ multiplex PCR; the TCRdb copy retains only in-frame clones and omits some. The sample includes approximately 150,000 clones, roughly 10% of them seen just once. The authors obtained over 95% purity in all sorted populations. The CDR3 covers 18 residues. With regard to this clone: Antigen unknown.

This sequence was found in a woman between 40 and 50 years old in good health. J is TRBJ2-2 and V is TRBV21-1; the table gives TRBD1 as D, unverified against the DNA. TRBV21-1 is shown as a pseudogene. Sequencing used central memory CD4+ T cells from blood. CDR3 amino acids: CASSKLHRGQPNTGELFF. For the CDR3, the DNA is TGTGCCAGCAGCAAGCTCCACAGGGGGCAACCAAACACCGGGGAGCTGTTTTTT.